Below are 23 T cell receptor beta chains sequenced from a single sample in a study of tumor-infiltrating lymphocytes in primary liver carcinoma. Germline DNA was extracted too, while blood RNA derived from unsorted whole blood. A constant-region primer primed TCR beta cDNA synthesis from roughly 520 ng of total RNA. Generation of the TCR beta libraries relied on three nested multiplex PCR rounds using slightly modified ARM-PCR. Researchers ran the first two PCR rounds for ten to eleven cycles each with TRBV1-TRBV30 forward primers and a C-beta reverse primer. MiXCR was run by TCRdb on the multiplex PCR reads, yielding one entry per CDR3 protein. The sample carries 310,000 or so distinct CDR3 sequences, roughly two thirds recorded once. Sequencing was done on a sample of peripheral blood. The receptor set was obtained from a middle-aged man with primary liver carcinoma and hepatitis B virus infection.

V gene TRBV6-2 or TRBV6-3 combines with J gene TRBJ2-4; 7 nucleotides align to TRBD2. The trim removed 8 bases at V and 6 bases at J, leaving 7 bases unmatched. The CDR3 has 13 amino acids. In germline, CDR1 is MNHEY, CDR2 SVGEGT. This CDR3 is CASGQAGINIQYF. The CDR3 DNA reads TGTGCCAGCGGTCAAGCGGGAATAAACATTCAGTACTTC.

This chain uses TRBV4-2 with TRBJ1-5, with TRBD1 identical over 8 bases. The CDR3 spans 15 residues. V was pared by 4 bases and J by 8 bases, with 10 bases of the junction left unmatched. CDR1 is LGHNA and CDR2 is YNFKEQ in the germline V gene. The CDR3 coding sequence is TGTGCCAGCAGCCGAGGACAGGGAGATCCTGAGCCCCAGCATTTT. Encoded protein: CASSRGQGDPEPQHF.

This clonotype was recorded only once. Its ends do not fully match the called genes, so a read error is possible. This sequence joins TRBV12-3 or TRBV12-4 and TRBJ1-5; D is undetermined. The CDR3 runs to 14 residues. The CDR3 is CASSLHGIDQPQHF. The DNA for the CDR3 is TGTGCCAGCAGTCTACATGGTATTGATCAACCCCAGCATTTT.

A note on this clonotype: The junction departs from the called germline gene at one end, perhaps through a read error. The genes are TRBV29-1 and TRBJ1-1; D possibly corresponds to TRBD1 (6 bases). There are 13 residues in the CDR3. CDR1 SQVTM and CDR2 ANQGSEA come from the germline V gene. CDR3 region: CSVRKGGGTEAFF. DNA of the CDR3: TGCAGCGTGAGAAAGGGGGGAGGGACTGAAGCCTTCTTT.

This clonotype was counted once. A much larger clone sits a single nucleotide away, making a read error possible. The chain couples TRBV6-6 to TRBJ2-7, with D possibly matching TRBD2 (5 bases). This CDR3 is built from 15 residues. Germline V gene lookup returns CDR1 MNHNY and CDR2 SVGAGI (reference sequence). CDR3 in DNA: TGTGCCAGGAGTTACGCCGCGGGCCCCACCTACGAGCAGTACTTC. Translated, it gives CARSYAAGPTYEQYF.

A note on this clonotype: A clone one base away is much larger, so this may be a read error. This chain links TRBV6-6 with TRBJ2-7; D might be TRBD2 (6 bases). V shed 7 bases and J shed 6 bases, with 16 bases lying between them. Germline CDR1 is MNHNY and CDR2 is SVGAGI (reference sequence). The CDR3 loop spans 13 amino acids. For the CDR3, the DNA is TGTGCCAGCAATTATAAGGAGGGAAGCGAGCAGTACTTC. Residues: CASNYKEGSEQYF.

Worth noting for this clonotype: A read error may account for a junction end that differs from germline. The CDR3 is CTSSLSSGGNEKLFF. The CDR3 nucleotides read TGTACCAGCAGCTTGTCATCAGGGGGGAATGAAAAACTGTTTTTT. The chain carries TRBV11-2 and TRBJ1-4, with TRBD1 matching over 7 bases. The germline V gene has CDR1 SGHAT and CDR2 FQNNGV. The CDR3 spans 15 residues.

CDR3 nucleotide sequence: TGTGCCAGCAGCTTGTGGGACTTCTCGAACACCGGGGAGCTGTTTTTT. The encoded protein is CASSLWDFSNTGELFF. The genes are TRBV5-5 and TRBJ2-2; tentative D call: TRBD2 (6 bases). Germline values: CDR1 SGHKS, CDR2 YYEKEE (reference sequence). Trimming removed 1 base from V and 0 bases from J, with 10 bases in between. CDR3 length: 16 residues. Based on the CDR3 plus reference TRBV5-5 and TRBJ2-2, the full variable domain is DAGVTQSPTHLIKTRGQQVTLRCSPISGHKSVSWYQQVLGQGPQFIFQYYEKEERGRGNFPDRFSARQFPNYSSELNVNALLLGDSALYLCASSLWDFSNTGELFFGEGSRLTVL.

As concerns this clonotype: The conserved phenylalanine or tryptophan is not found at the CDR3 terminus, so this likely reflects a read error. This sequence joins TRBV5-5 and TRBJ2-5, with 8 bases fitting TRBD2. The CDR3 consists of 16 residues. Trimming cost V 2 bases and J 5 bases; bases outside gene matches: 11. From germline, CDR1 is SGHKS and CDR2 YYEKEE (reference sequence). In DNA, the CDR3 is TGTGCCAGCAGCTTTTCTAGCGGGTGTGGCACGGAGACCCAGTACTCC. Translation: CASSFSSGCGTETQYS.

The V and J genes are TRBV28 and TRBJ1-2, with D possibly being TRBD1 (6 bases). The CDR3 extends over 15 amino acids. V was pared by 5 bases and J by 0 bases, with 13 bases between. Looked up from germline, CDR1 is MDHEN and CDR2 is SYDVKM. The CDR3 DNA reads TGTGCCAGCAGTCCTGGGGGCGCCGCTAACTATGGCTACACCTTC. It encodes CASSPGGAANYGYTF.

The gene calls are TRBV5-1 and TRBJ2-4, with TRBD2 matching 9 bases. Germline CDR1 is SGHRS and CDR2 is YFSETQ. The CDR3 runs 16 residues. The V gene end was trimmed by 1 base and the J gene end by 8 bases; junction bases not matched to a gene: 10. CDR3 in amino acids: CASSLTSGSEWDIQYF. The CDR3, as DNA: TGCGCCAGCAGCTTGACTAGCGGGTCAGAATGGGACATTCAGTACTTC. Full variable domain (remainder filled in from reference TRBV5-1 and TRBJ2-4): KAGVTQTPRYLIKTRGQQVTLSCSPISGHRSVSWYQQTPGQGLQFLFEYFSETQRNKGNFPGRFSGRQFSNSRSEMNVSTLELGDSALYLCASSLTSGSEWDIQYFGAGTRLSVL.

The rearrangement joins TRBV7-2 to TRBJ2-1; D is perhaps TRBD1 (6 bases). The CDR3 is 16 residues long. Germline V gene sequence: CDR1 SGHTA, CDR2 FQGNSA. Trimming removed 3 bases from V and 0 bases from J, with 12 bases in between. In nucleotides, the CDR3 is TGTGCCAGCAGCTTGGGGACACAAAACTCCTACAATGAGCAGTTCTTC. Translated, it gives CASSLGTQNSYNEQFF.

This clonotype has at least ten counts. The V call is TRBV10-2, the J call TRBJ1-5; 8 bases fit TRBD1. V gave up 2 bases and J gave up 5 bases; unmatched junction bases: 5. The germline V gene has CDR1 WSHSY and CDR2 SAAADI. The CDR3 loop spans 15 amino acids. The CDR3 sequence is CASSEEQGGYQPQHF. The CDR3 DNA reads as TGCGCCAGCAGTGAGGAACAGGGGGGATATCAGCCCCAGCATTTT.

This clonotype was counted between two and nine times. This chain uses TRBV5-1 with TRBJ2-2; the D call may be TRBD1 or TRBD2 (5 bases each). CDR3 length equals 13 residues. Germline CDR1 and CDR2: SGHRS and YFSETQ. The ends were cut back, 7 bases at V and 4 bases at J, with 11 bases in the middle. The CDR3 protein is CASSGTITGELFF. The CDR3 DNA reads TGCGCCAGCTCCGGGACGATCACCGGGGAGCTGTTTTTT.

The V call is TRBV11-2, the J call TRBJ2-3, with TRBD2 as a possible D gene (6 bases). V lost 6 bases to trimming and J lost 6 bases, with 16 bases between them. The germline V gene has CDR1 SGHAT and CDR2 FQNNGV. CDR3 length equals 14 residues. CDR3 in amino acids: CASSVEPGSDTQYF. The CDR3 region has the DNA TGTGCCAGCAGTGTAGAGCCCGGGAGCGATACGCAGTATTTT.

Many counts were recorded for this clonotype. This chain uses TRBV12-3 or TRBV12-4 with TRBJ2-3; 8 positions agree with TRBD1. The J segment lost 3 bases and the V segment lost 5 bases, leaving 4 bases of the junction unmatched. The CDR3 extends over 14 amino acids. CDR3 region: CASSTGQGTDTQYF. The DNA for the CDR3 is TGTGCCAGCAGTACCGGACAGGGAACAGATACGCAGTATTTT.

There are a few counts of this clonotype. Given a much more abundant clone one base away, this may be a read error. The genes are TRBV12-3 or TRBV12-4 and TRBJ2-7, with TRBD2 as a possible D gene (6 bases). The V end lost 6 bases, the J end lost 8 bases, and 14 bases lay between the germline ends. The CDR3 is 12 amino acids. CDR3: CASSTGRGKQYF. CDR3 bases: TGTGCCAGCAGCACGGGACGGGGGAAGCAGTACTTC.

This clonotype was counted ten times or more. V is TRBV29-1 and J is TRBJ1-5; no clear D. V gave up 5 bases and J gave up 5 bases, with 16 bases separating them. The V gene's germline CDR1 is SQVTM and CDR2 ANQGSEA. The CDR3 extends over 14 amino acids. The CDR3 nucleotides read TGCAGCGTTAAGCTCCTCGAACCCGATCAGCCCCAGCATTTT. It translates to CSVKLLEPDQPQHF.

In its sample, this clonotype was seen many times. CDR3 protein: CASSYQDEQFF. The CDR3 DNA follows: TGTGCCAGCAGTTACCAGGATGAGCAGTTCTTC. The rearrangement joins TRBV6-6 to TRBJ2-1; D uncertain. Germline V gene lookup returns CDR1 MNHNY and CDR2 SVGAGI (reference sequence). V was cut by 2 bases and J by 8 bases, with 4 bases left in between. The CDR3 sequence is 11 residues long.

This clonotype was seen only a few times. A junction boundary mismatches the germline segment, possibly from a read error. CDR3: CASSLGRTIGDEQYF. DNA for the CDR3: TGTGCCAGTAGCTTAGGTCGTACAATCGGCGACGAGCAGTACTTC. The V call is TRBV7-9, the J call TRBJ2-7; D call uncertain. Looked up from germline, CDR1 is SEHNR and CDR2 is FQNEAQ (reference sequence). This CDR3 is 15 amino acids long.

On this clonotype itself: One end of the junction fails to match germline, which may point to a read error. The rearrangement uses TRBV11-2 and TRBJ2-3; D possibly corresponds to TRBD2 (5 bases). The CDR3 runs 15 residues. Germline assignment: CDR1 SGHAT and CDR2 FQNNGV. As DNA, the CDR3 is TGTACCAGCAGCTTAAGAGAGGGTGACACAGATACGCCGTATTTT. Its translation is CTSSLREGDTDTPYF.

As concerns this clonotype: One end of the junction is discordant with germline, which a read error may explain. The chain employs TRBV14 and TRBJ1-2; no clear D. The CDR3 spans 13 residues. Germline loops: CDR1 SGHDN, CDR2 FVKESK. The CDR3 nucleotides read TGTGCCATCAGCCCTGAATTATACTATGGCTACACCTTC. This codes for CAISPELYYGYTF.

This clonotype was seen ten or more times. The gene calls are TRBV4-1 and TRBJ1-5; D is undetermined. Germline CDR1 and CDR2: MGHRA and YSYEKL. There are 13 residues in the CDR3. V was cut by 4 bases and J by 5 bases, with 9 bases left in between. The CDR3 here is CASSPTAHQPQHF. In nucleotides, the CDR3 is TGCGCCAGCAGCCCCACGGCTCATCAGCCCCAGCATTTT.